This entry describes one T cell receptor (beta chain). Its antigen remains unidentified. The V segment lost 0 bases and the J segment 5 bases; nucleotides outside the gene matches: 7. Germline values: CDR1 SGHKS, CDR2 YYEKEE (reference sequence). This CDR3 contains 15 residues. This record belongs to a study of lymphopenia after photon versus proton radiotherapy. Findings and caveats of the study: A bigger post-nadir fall in TCR diversity correlated inversely with survival time in deceased patients. Proton therapy kept repertoires fairly stable, unlike photons, which gained effector/memory cells. Oligoclonal CD8+ Temra expansion after nadir drove photon patients' diversity drop.

The data were produced by immunoSEQ multiplex PCR, yet TCRdb's version contains in-frame clones alone and is incomplete. The sample comprises about 70,000 clones, 87% of which are singletons, and 10% to 11% rests with the top ten. This TCR derives from an elderly man with esophageal cancer. This chain connects TRBV5-5 to TRBJ1-2; 7 positions match TRBD1. This material consisted of peripheral blood, taken from a patient treated with proton-based radiotherapy. The CDR3 region is CASSLVGGDSYGYTF. The CDR3 DNA is TGTGCCAGCAGCTTGGTAGGAGGGGACAGTTATGGCTACACCTTC.